Here is one TCR beta chain with its context. Its antigen is undetermined. This entry is derived from a study of graft-versus-host responses after intestinal transplantation. Study overall: Anti-thymocyte globulin induction, then tacrolimus and steroids for two to four years, went to all recipients.

Generated by immunoSEQ multiplex PCR, the TCRdb table keeps only in-frame clones and is missing some. Of about 98,000 clones in the sample, roughly four fifths were seen once. The TCR sequence derives from a human donor who received an intestinal transplant. This specimen was unstimulated CD8+ T cells sorted from spleen or lymph node cells, taken before intestinal transplant.

The CDR3 DNA reads TGTGCCAGTAGTAAGGGCGGGAGCTCCTACAATGAGCAGTTCTTC. Residues: CASSKGGSSYNEQFF. The V and J genes are TRBV19 and TRBJ2-1, with 7 positions matching TRBD2. The CDR3 is 15 residues long. Germline V gene data show CDR1 as LNHDA and CDR2 as SQIVND (reference sequence). Trimming at V came to 4 bases and at J to 0 bases, leaving 3 bases not matched to a gene.